The T cell receptor beta chain described here comes from a study of shared clonotypes between healthy human individuals. Study-level results: Tissues were not sampled, only blood, and their repertoires likely differ.

Note on this clone: Its antigen is undetermined.

The CDR3 extends over 14 amino acids. The V gene's germline CDR1 is SGHRS and CDR2 YFSETQ. Trimming took off 5 bases at V and 1 base at J, with 13 bases between the two ends. The table came from immunoSEQ multiplex PCR; TCRdb's copy has only in-frame clones and leaves some out. The table shows about 580,000 clones, with nearly 98% occurring only once. Naive-designated CD8 cells lacked CD45RO, were positively enriched for CCR7, and omitted terminally differentiated effector memory CD45RA+ cells. This sequence was found in a man aged 30-40 years in good health. The chain carries TRBV5-1 and TRBJ2-7; D possibly matches TRBD1 or TRBD2 (5 bases each). Sequenced sample: naive CD8+ T cells sorted from blood. CDR3 region: CASRGRDESYEQYF. CDR3 coding DNA: TGCGCCAGCAGGGGACGGGACGAATCCTACGAGCAGTACTTC.